This TCR beta chain was recorded in a study of CD8 T cells in ankylosing spondylitis. It was by quantitative 5'-RACE with molecular barcodes that TCR beta libraries were made. TCRdb re-called the 5' RACE reads with MiXCR, one entry per CDR3 protein. Among 200,000 to 300,000 distinct CDR3 sequences, 8.2% were seen once, and the ten largest hold around 5.1%. This clonotype has ten or more counts. The CDR3 loop spans 10 amino acids. The V end was cut by 5 bases, the J end by 7 bases, with 8 bases between. CDR1 is DFQATT and CDR2 is SNEGSKA in the germline V gene (reference sequence). This sequence was found in a female donor with ankylosing spondylitis or in good health (not recorded which). The rearrangement uses TRBV20-1 and TRBJ1-2, with TRBD1 as a possible D gene (6 bases). Sequences were obtained from blood, either unsorted or a sorted T cell fraction (not recorded which). In nucleotides, the CDR3 is TGCAGTGCTGGGGGCGGTGGCTACACCTTC. The encoded protein is CSAGGGGYTF.